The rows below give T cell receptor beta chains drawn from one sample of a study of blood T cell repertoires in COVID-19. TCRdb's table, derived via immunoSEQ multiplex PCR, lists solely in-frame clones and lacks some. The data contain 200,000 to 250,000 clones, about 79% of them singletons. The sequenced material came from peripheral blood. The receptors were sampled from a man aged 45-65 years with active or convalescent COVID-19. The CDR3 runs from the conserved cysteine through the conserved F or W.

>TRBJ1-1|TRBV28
CASSPVPNTEAFF
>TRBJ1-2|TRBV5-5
CASSLGTAGGYTF
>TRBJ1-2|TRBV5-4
CASSLNTAGNYGYTF
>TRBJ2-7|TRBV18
CASSPEGYEQYF
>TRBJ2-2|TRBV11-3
CASSPPSGGTGELFF
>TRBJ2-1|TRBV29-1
CSASSGQGAGSYNEQFF
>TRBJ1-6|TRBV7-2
CASSFSGTGVNSPLHF
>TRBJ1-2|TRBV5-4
CASRWGGALYGYTF
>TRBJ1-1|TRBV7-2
CASSRDRFKAFF
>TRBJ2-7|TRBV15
CATSRDLPALAGQYEQYF
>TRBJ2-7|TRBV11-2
CASSLGHRTGEQYF
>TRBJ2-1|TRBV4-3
CASSPLAGANNEQFF